This T cell receptor beta chain was observed in a study of T cell repertoires in cytomegalovirus infection. On the study more broadly: Both CMV infection and a matching HLA type were indicated by public TCR beta signatures. General study points: Summed public TCR beta family frequency identified CMV carriers bearing the relevant HLA. CMV-specific TCR beta clonotypes restricted by HLA-C dominated the ex vivo response.

TCRdb re-analysed the reads in MiXCR, keeping a single row per CDR3 protein. Of under 250,000 distinct CDR3 sequences listed, roughly 6.5% are singletons. In this sample, this clonotype turned up many times. Its target is unknown. CDR3 length: 15 amino acids. CDR1 and CDR2 (germline): MNHEY, SVGAGI. V lost 2 bases to trimming and J lost 3 bases, with 14 bases between them. The receptor comes from a human donor in good health (CMV status not recorded). Some clones in this sample may be carry-over from other donors' samples. What was sequenced was PBMCs. This chain links TRBV6-5 with TRBJ2-7, with a possible D match to TRBD1 (6 bases). The CDR3 coding sequence is TGTGCCAGCAGTTACCAGCTGACAGGAAACTACGAGCAGTACTTC. This codes for CASSYQLTGNYEQYF.